This note documents a single TCR beta chain sequence. The clone's antigen remains unknown. Base-call qualities are not available, and no considerably larger clone is one nucleotide away. The cohort was made up of 666 healthy bone marrow donors. At the time of sampling, all cohort members were nominally healthy, though unrecorded immune exposures were likely present. The donor was CMV seronegative and belonged to the group of under 400 seronegative cohort members. A peripheral blood sample was collected from each donor, and TCR beta sequencing was performed on peripheral blood mononuclear cells. Genomic DNA extraction from the blood cell samples was performed with the Qiagen DNeasy Blood Extraction Kit. As encoded in the germline V gene (reference sequence), CDR1 is LNHDA while CDR2 is SQIVND. Spanning cysteine to phenylalanine, the CDR3 consists of 15 amino acids. The sequence is cut down to CDR3 DNA, 45 bases in frame from base 1. V is pruned by 4 bases and J by 1 base, leaving 3 bases of the junction without a gene match.

This specimen comes from a study of cytomegalovirus exposure and HLA in healthy donors (dated by TCRdb to between 2016 and 2019). Some background on the complete study: An earlier analysis of 550 to 700 of the donors reported 250 to 350 Gb of sequence data and 100 million to 140 million unique TCR beta sequences from approximately 180 million T cells. Rather than drawing on any new phenotypic data, the later analysis identified candidate immune exposures from TCR beta sequences and the way those sequences occurred across donors. A later genetic analysis used genome-wide SNP genotypes for about 65% of the roughly 670 donors, treating that subset as a discovery cohort. Typing coverage differed by locus: A, B, C, DRB1 and DQB1 were typed in about 620-640 donors, DQA1 in approximately 520, DPA1 in some 610, and DPB1 in 400 to 490. Roughly five DR-DQ haplotypes were handled as single units for association and clustering because linkage in the cohort was strong. In an earlier analysis of around 540 of the donors, high-throughput TCR beta sequencing was used to judge whether each TCR beta V gene segment behaved as functional or pseudogenic. The aim of the study was to test whether cataloging public T cell receptors could identify signatures of past pathogen exposure. A later analysis re-analyzed previously published TCR beta repertoires from roughly 690 donors and added high-resolution HLA genotyping to study TCR occurrence patterns. In addition to the first cohort of 666 subjects, a separate validation cohort of 120 different subjects was used. Roughly 300 gigabases of sequencing data and tens of millions of unique TCR sequences were included in an early release covering around 650 HLA-typed donors. Of the approximately 400 genotyped donors, approximately 81% were placed in the genetic ancestry cluster associated with self-reported Caucasian donors. Every repertoire in the discovery cohort had been generated on one and the same sequencing platform. Alongside the repertoire data, information on donor age, sex, ethnicity and CMV serostatus was compiled. To predict cytomegalovirus infection status, the study combined high-throughput TCR immunosequencing, statistical association of individual TCRs with disease status, and machine learning. The study profiled the T cell repertoires of approximately 700 subjects by immunosequencing and related them to cytomegalovirus serostatus. Among almost 400 genotyped donors of the cohort, an average of roughly 240,000 unique TCR beta nucleotide sequences were sequenced per donor, roughly a sixth of them non-productive. Both class I and class II loci were covered by HLA typing, at four-digit resolution.

What the research found in general, with its limitations: According to a later analysis, most CMV-associated TCR beta chains appeared to be HLA-restricted, and the HLA associations seemed to be driven largely by CMV exposure. According to a later analysis, TCR association rates differed among HLA loci, with DRB1 alleles showing the most associated TCRs and HLA-C alleles showing the fewest. A further reported finding was that TCR beta sequences accurately predicted the HLA-A and HLA-B alleles for most subjects in the first cohort. A later analysis reported that several top co-occurrence clusters appeared linked to parvovirus B19, influenza, CMV and Epstein-Barr virus. A cluster of highly shared sequence variants was judged likely to represent a technical artifact of the sequencing pipeline. The presence/absence analyses assumed that sequencing depth was roughly uniform across donors, and that assumption may not be true. Some IMGT-functional V segments, including TRBV6-2 and TRBV6-3, could not be distinguished by the 87-base-pair reads and were therefore excluded. A few of the identified cytomegalovirus-associated TCR beta chains were confirmed in vitro to be specific for cytomegalovirus antigens. Because HLA typing was missing for some donors at each locus, association tests included only the typed subset. A later analysis found that HLA-associated TCR beta chains were more clonally expanded and had lower generation probabilities than equally common non-associated chains. A later genetic analysis associated a missense DCLRE1C variant with V-gene and J-gene trimming of TCR beta chains, and an independent cohort replicated the association. The classifier was reported to diagnose cytomegalovirus status with high specificity and sensitivity in both the original and validation cohorts. The authors suggested that the approach could potentially be generalized to other disease states and immunological phenotypes. According to a later genetic analysis, donors in an Asian-associated ancestry cluster had fewer N-insertions in productive TCRs than the approximately 700-donor mean. When HLA alleles, especially DR and DQ, strongly co-occurred, attributing TCR associations to individual alleles was difficult. Roughly 17 rarely observed V segments, including chromosome 9 orphons, were excluded from the earlier analysis of several hundred of the donors because counts were too low. Most TCR sequences were observed very rarely across donors, whereas some public TCRs were present in many individuals. For the cohort, immune exposure information was limited to CMV serostatus. Specific HLA alleles were associated with more than 15,000 TCR beta sequences at a false discovery rate of 0.05 in a later analysis. In an earlier analysis of 587 of the donors, most TCR beta V segments appeared in productive rearrangements about 87% or about 30% of the time, broadly matching IMGT annotations. The cohort was sequenced for TCR beta chains only, and without alpha or paired-chain data the features that could be detected were limited. Correlated functional status among segregating V segments might reflect linkage disequilibrium, but an unknown experimental factor could not be ruled out. A total of fewer than 200 TCR beta chains were listed by the study as associated with cytomegalovirus.

The library was made by the immunoSEQ multiplex PCR assay. A mixture of 60 forward primers for TCR Vbeta segments and 13 reverse primers for TCR Jbeta segments was used in the multiplex PCR. The CDR3 region of rearranged TCR beta genes was amplified from genomic DNA with a multiplex PCR assay. On the Illumina HiSeq System, the amplified TCR beta libraries were sequenced as 87-base-pair reads. As for the original processing: In a later analysis, some 80 million unique TCR beta chains were counted across the 500 to 850 repertoires, and around 10 million of these chains were shared by at least two donors. A nearest-neighbor algorithm error-corrected the raw reads and collapsed the reads into unique sequences, merging closely related sequences to remove PCR and sequencing errors. CDR3 sequences were aligned to IMGT reference sequences to assign V, D and J gene segments. For a sequence to be retained, a match of at least six nucleotides to both a V gene segment and a J gene segment was required. Rearrangements were called productive when the CDR3 lacked stop codons and stayed in frame with V and J; all others were non-productive. CDR3 was defined according to IMGT convention as the region running from the second conserved V-encoded cysteine to the conserved J-encoded phenylalanine. In an earlier analysis of more than 550 of the donors, sequences lacking an unambiguous match to a single V gene segment were excluded. An earlier analysis of fewer than 750 of the donors called V segments functional above 56.7% productive rearrangements and segregating when the between-donor standard deviation exceeded 5%. A statistical classification framework was developed to diagnose cytomegalovirus status using the catalog of TCR beta chain sequences. In a later analysis, V and J genes were assigned by comparing TCR nucleotide sequences against IMGT/GENE-DB human TR gene sequences. The TCRdist pipeline was used in a later analysis to assign CDR3 sequences and most-parsimonious VDJ recombination scenarios. A later analysis defined each TCR beta chain by its CDR3 amino acid sequence plus V-gene family, and excluded reads lacking a unique V-gene family. In a later analysis, several hundred highly shared, low-generation-probability nucleotide sequences were removed to address suspected cross-contamination and a sequencing artifact. A later analysis calculated a clonal expansion index for each public chain from normalized within-repertoire ranks of inferred template counts. In a later analysis, generation probabilities were computed with a VDJ recombination model fitted to out-of-frame rearrangements, and the resulting probabilities were checked against IGoR. In a later analysis, TCR-TCR, TCR-HLA and TCR-CMV co-occurrence was scored with hypergeometric tests, and a repertoire-size bias correction was applied to TCR pairs. A later analysis estimated false discovery rates by permuting HLA or CMV assignments 20 times. In a later analysis, co-occurring TCRs were grouped with DBSCAN, and TCRdist sequence similarity was added when clustering was performed within HLA-allele-positive subsets. Repertoires with fewer than 30,000 or more than 120,000 public chains, plus five repertoires with anomalous nucleotide sharing, were excluded from co-occurrence clustering. TCRdb re-hosts the immuneACCESS table, in-frame sequences only. Its copies lack some clones; in the studies checked, an unresolved V gene accounts for under half of them, and the cause for the rest is not known. The V and J calls and clone size were taken over from that table, and D and trimming were inferred from the DNA. The table for this sample lists about 140,000 clones; 75% to 80% of them were counted only once. The ten top clones hold roughly 2% of the sample.

Sequencing input: PBMCs. The clonotype originates from a man aged 30 to 39 in good health and CMV-seronegative. This chain joins TRBV19 to TRBJ1-5; 8 bases in between match TRBD1. The CDR3 corresponds to CASSTTGGSNQPQHF. The sequence in DNA is TGTGCCAGTAGTACCACAGGGGGAAGCAATCAGCCCCAGCATTTT. Reference TRBV19 and TRBJ1-5 genes cover what lies past the CDR3, so the full variable domain is DGGITQSPKYLFRKEGQNVTLSCEQNLNHDAMYWYRQDPGQGLRLIYYSQIVNDFQKGDIAEGYSVSREKKESFPLTVTSAQKNPTAFYLCASSTTGGSNQPQHFGDGTRLSIL.